The clone carrying this TCR beta chain was detected a few times. Antigen: not known. Relying on iRepertoire HTBI primers and Arm-PCR of CDR3 regions, the team built TCR beta libraries. TCRdb independently ran MiXCR on the multiplex PCR reads; one entry per CDR3 protein. The sample includes 530,000 or so distinct CDR3 sequences, around an eighth of them seen just once. The data were obtained in a study of regulatory T cells in long-lasting Graves disease. Study as a whole: Antithyroid drugs had been taken under 3 months by newly diagnosed Graves' patients.

Germline loops: CDR1 SQVTM, CDR2 ANQGSEA. The V end lost 5 bases, the J end lost 1 base, and 11 bases lay between the germline ends. The CDR3 has 13 amino acids. Noted time point: newly diagnosed GD, antithyroid drugs for less than 3 months. PBMCs were the source of the RNA used for TCR sequencing. Study-level results: TRBV28, TRBJ1-2 and TRBJ2-5 were segments that persistent disease favored. The work looked only at peripheral blood and did not look at thyroid tissue.

These data also featured in a second study, about T cells in Graves' hyperthyroidism and ophthalmopathy. From that paper: For Graves' hyperthyroidism to be stable, ophthalmopathy could not progress within 18 months.

Sequencing used peripheral blood mononuclear cells (PBMCs), obtained at new diagnosis, from a patient treated with antithyroid drugs. This TCR came from a man aged 30-40 years with Graves disease. The rearrangement joins TRBV29-1 to TRBJ1-1; D gene ambiguous. The CDR3 is CSVSYGRNTEAFF. DNA of the CDR3: TGCAGCGTTTCTTATGGGAGGAACACTGAAGCTTTCTTT.